The TCR beta chain under discussion was sequenced for a study of blood T cells in healthy people across ages. Study-wide points: A strong correlation was found between TCR beta diversity and the percentage of naive T cells.

From germline, CDR1 is LGHDT and CDR2 YNNKEL (reference sequence). The CDR3 runs to 18 residues. V gave up 3 bases and J gave up 11 bases; unmatched junction bases: 19. Primers used in a second PCR of about 7 to 11 cycles were a sample-barcoded 5' primer and a J-beta primer mix. TCRdb fed the 5' RACE reads into MiXCR, producing one record per CDR3 protein. The table shows hundreds of thousands of distinct CDR3 sequences, with around 50% occurring only once. The extraction recovered at least 5.5 micrograms of total RNA per sample. A remark on this clonotype: The antigen remains undetermined.

The specimen was blood. This TCR derives from an elderly woman in good health. The chain has TRBV3-1 and TRBJ2-5, with 12 bases lining up with TRBD2. The CDR3 protein is CASSHFNGLAGFYNEQYF. The CDR3 DNA sequence: TGTGCCAGCAGCCACTTCAACGGACTAGCGGGATTCTACAATGAGCAGTACTTC.